This TCR beta chain was documented in a study of OX40 agonist ivuxolimab in advanced cancers. About the research overall: The diagnoses of dose-escalation patients were hepatocellular carcinoma, melanoma, renal cell or head and neck cancer.

Study outcomes and limitations: Among the lowest levels of clonal expansion were found in partial responders at 0.1-3.0 mg/kg. Blood T cells, both CD4+ and CD8+, expanded clonally by week 6 at 0.1 to 3.0 mg/kg.

Points on this clone: Its matching antigen is unknown.

V lost 4 bases and J lost 3; bases outside the gene matches: 5. The germline V gene encodes CDR1 SGHRS and CDR2 YFSETQ. The CDR3 covers 16 residues. Individuals having autoimmune disease history or systemic immunosuppression were not enrolled. TCRdb keeps only in-frame clones here, not all; method: immunoSEQ multiplex PCR. In the table there are under 90,000 clones, roughly 80% of which are singletons. The source material was CD4+ or CD8+ T cells sorted from blood, sampled in a trial of the OX40 agonist ivuxolimab. The chain combines TRBV5-1 with TRBJ2-2; 11 nucleotides agree with TRBD1. The sequence came from an adult with an advanced solid tumor such as melanoma, head and neck, liver or kidney cancer. The CDR3 protein is CASSTGQGAYTGELFF. The CDR3 nucleotides read TGCGCCAGCAGCACAGGACAGGGGGCCTACACCGGGGAGCTGTTTTTT.